This T cell receptor beta chain was sequenced during a study of cytomegalovirus exposure and HLA in healthy donors. The study ran its PCR with 60 Vbeta and 13 Jbeta primers. TCRdb's table, derived via immunoSEQ multiplex PCR, lists solely in-frame clones and lacks some. The data contain around 64,000 clones, 85% of them seen just once; the ten biggest clones take up about 11%. The CDR3 runs to 17 residues. V dropped 0 bases and J dropped 1 base, with 14 bases sitting between them. Germline V gene lookup returns CDR1 SGHRS and CDR2 YFSETQ. The V and J genes are TRBV5-1 and TRBJ1-5; D is unresolved. Input material: PBMCs. The receptor's source is a female donor in good health and CMV-seronegative. CDR3 loop: CASSLGPIVTSNQPQHF. The CDR3 nucleotides are TGCGCCAGCAGCTTGGGGCCGATCGTCACCAGCAATCAGCCCCAGCATTTT.